This T cell receptor (beta chain) was recovered during a study of cytomegalovirus exposure and HLA in healthy donors (dated by TCRdb to 2016 to 2017). As for the study more broadly: According to a later analysis, the 120 or so validation repertoires were produced on the same platform as the 666 repertoires of the first cohort. Besides the first cohort of roughly 700 subjects, a separate validation cohort made up of 120 different subjects was used. The study aimed to test whether signatures of past pathogen exposure could be identified by cataloging public T cell receptors. High-throughput TCR immunosequencing, statistical association of individual TCRs with disease status, and machine learning were combined to predict cytomegalovirus infection status.

The CDR3 runs 13 residues from the cysteine to the phenylalanine. Kept here is only the CDR3 DNA, which spans 39 bases and is read in frame from base 1. According to the germline V gene, CDR1 reads MNHNS and CDR2 reads SASEGT. V is shortened by 6 bases, J by 7 bases, and the region joining them spans 15 bases. This clone came up a few times. Its antigen is still unknown. No clone much larger than this one lies a single base away; base qualities are absent. The method was the immunoSEQ multiplex PCR assay. From the authors' description of their analysis: A statistical classification framework was built for diagnosing cytomegalovirus status from the catalog of TCR beta chain sequences. In its TCRdb copy, this immuneACCESS table keeps in-frame sequences only and misses some clones. Where compared with another copy, unresolved V genes explain less than half of these, and the others have no known cause. For V, J and clone size, that table is used; D and trimming come from the DNA. This sample has about 270,000 clones in its table, and around 86% of those were observed once. Together, the top ten hold roughly 0.99% of the sample.

Separate from the roughly 650-subject first cohort, the validation cohort of roughly 110 subjects was the group to which the donors belonged. Summary of the overall study and its limitations: The study listed 164 TCR beta chains as associated with cytomegalovirus. The classifier was reported to diagnose cytomegalovirus status with high specificity and sensitivity in both the original cohort and the validation cohort. The authors suggested that the approach could potentially be extended to other disease states and immunological phenotypes. The validation cohort had no HLA typing available for a later analysis, so co-occurrence within that cohort was assessed over all 130 or so repertoires. A few of the identified cytomegalovirus-associated TCR beta chains were confirmed in vitro to be specific for cytomegalovirus antigens. Across donors, most TCR sequences were observed very rarely, whereas some public TCRs were present in many individuals. In a later analysis, TCRs clustered in the first cohort were found to also tend to co-occur in the 120 or so validation repertoires, with approximately 95% of cluster scores above 0.

The rearrangement joined TRBV6-1 to TRBJ1-2, with the identity of the D gene unclear. This TCR came from a woman between 18 and 30 years old in good health and CMV-seronegative. The sequenced sample was PBMCs. Here the CDR3 is given as CASSEAPPRGYTF. The DNA sequence is given as TGTGCCAGCAGCGAGGCCCCTCCGCGTGGCTACACCTTC.